The 7 T cell receptor beta chains given below trace back to one sample, sequenced in a study of T cell responses to AZD1222 COVID-19 vaccine. TCRdb's copy holds only in-frame clones and misses some; the assay was immunoSEQ multiplex PCR. The repertoire holds approximately 150,000 clones, with about 90% as singletons. The sequencing used peripheral blood, collected 28 days after the second AZD1222 dose. These receptors came from an adult who received the AZD1222 COVID-19 vaccine.

The chain uses TRBV29-1 and TRBJ2-2; D gene uncertain. Germline V CDR1 and CDR2: SQVTM, ANQGSEA. Deletions cut 5 bases from V and 6 bases from J, with 13 bases between. There are 13 residues in the CDR3. The CDR3 DNA reads TGCAGCGTTAAACCGGACGCCGCCGGGGAGCTGTTTTTT. Translating it yields CSVKPDAAGELFF.

This sequence joins TRBV7-2 and TRBJ2-1; 10 nucleotides match TRBD2. This CDR3 is 16 amino acids long. Germline CDR1 SGHTA, CDR2 FQGNSA. The V gene end was trimmed by 5 bases and the J gene end by 6 bases; junction bases not matched to a gene: 10. DNA for the CDR3: TGTGCCAGCAGCACCTACGTTAGCGGGAGGTCCAATGAGCAGTTCTTC. This gives the protein CASSTYVSGRSNEQFF.

This chain joins TRBV19 and TRBJ2-2, with a tentative D call TRBD2 (6 bases). Germline-derived CDR1 and CDR2 are LNHDA and SQIVND (reference sequence). CDR3 length equals 15 residues. The V gene lost 2 bases and the J gene lost 5 bases, with 12 bases spanning the gap. The CDR3 loop is CASSIMDYGTGELFF. CDR3 nucleotides: TGTGCCAGTAGTATAATGGACTATGGAACCGGGGAGCTGTTTTTT.

The J gene is TRBJ1-6, the V gene TRBV19, with unresolved D. This CDR3 comprises 16 residues. Germline assignment: CDR1 LNHDA and CDR2 SQIVND (reference sequence). The V end lost 9 bases, the J end lost 10 bases, and 25 bases lay between the germline ends. This CDR3 is CASALGGRSVESPLHF. The CDR3 bases are TGTGCCAGCGCCCTGGGAGGACGATCCGTCGAGTCACCCCTCCACTTT.

The genes are TRBV30 and TRBJ1-6; a possible D gene is TRBD1 (6 bases). Between the trimmed V and J ends, which lost 2 bases and 13 bases, there was a span of 15 bases. Germline CDR1 and CDR2: GTSNPN and SVGIG (reference sequence). The CDR3 loop spans 13 amino acids. The CDR3 sequence: CAWSSGQEVPLHF. The CDR3 bases are TGTGCCTGGAGTTCGGGACAAGAAGTTCCCCTCCACTTT.

The chain is built from TRBV12-3 or TRBV12-4 and TRBJ1-6; D is unclear. V was trimmed by 10 bases and J by 7 bases, leaving 14 bases between them. This CDR3 spans 13 amino acids. CDR3 region: CATRALGNSPLHF. The CDR3 region has the DNA TGTGCCACCCGGGCCTTAGGCAATTCACCCCTCCACTTT.

The chain joins TRBV6-5 to TRBJ1-6; D gene unclear. Looked up from germline, CDR1 is MNHEY and CDR2 is SVGAGI. The CDR3 sequence is 15 residues long. V lost 2 bases to trimming and J lost 8 bases, with 13 bases between them. CDR3: CASSYGRARDSPLHF. The CDR3 bases are TGTGCCAGCAGTTACGGTCGGGCGAGGGATTCACCCCTCCACTTT.